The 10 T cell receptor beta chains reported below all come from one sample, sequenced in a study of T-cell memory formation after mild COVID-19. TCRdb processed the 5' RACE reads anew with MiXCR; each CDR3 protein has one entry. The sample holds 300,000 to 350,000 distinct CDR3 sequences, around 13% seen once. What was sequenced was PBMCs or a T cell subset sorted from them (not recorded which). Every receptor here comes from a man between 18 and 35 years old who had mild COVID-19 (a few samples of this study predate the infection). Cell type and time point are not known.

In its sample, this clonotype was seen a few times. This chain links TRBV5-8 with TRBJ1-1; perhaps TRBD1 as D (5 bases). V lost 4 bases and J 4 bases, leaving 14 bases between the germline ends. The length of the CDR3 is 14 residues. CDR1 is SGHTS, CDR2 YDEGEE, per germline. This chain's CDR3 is CASSAPGVGTEAFF. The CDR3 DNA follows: TGTGCCAGCAGCGCCCCGGGGGTTGGCACTGAAGCTTTCTTT. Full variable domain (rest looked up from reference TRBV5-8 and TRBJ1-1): EAGVTQSPTHLIKTRGQQATLRCSPISGHTSVYWYQQALGLGLQFLLWYDEGEERNRGNFPPRFSGRQFPNYSSELNVNALELEDSALYLCASSAPGVGTEAFFGQGTRLTVV.

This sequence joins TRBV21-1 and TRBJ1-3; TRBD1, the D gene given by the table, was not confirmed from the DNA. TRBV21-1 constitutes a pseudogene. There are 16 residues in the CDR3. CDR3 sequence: CASSVRGVFSGNTIYF. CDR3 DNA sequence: TGTGCCAGCAGCGTAAGGGGGGTTTTCTCTGGAAACACCATATATTTT.

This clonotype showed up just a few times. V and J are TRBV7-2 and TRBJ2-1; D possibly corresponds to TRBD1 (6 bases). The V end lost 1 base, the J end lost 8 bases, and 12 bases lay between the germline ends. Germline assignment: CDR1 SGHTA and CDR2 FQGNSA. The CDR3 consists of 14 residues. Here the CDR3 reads CASSLGDTGHEQFF. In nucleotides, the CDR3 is TGTGCCAGCAGCTTAGGGGACACTGGCCATGAGCAGTTCTTC.

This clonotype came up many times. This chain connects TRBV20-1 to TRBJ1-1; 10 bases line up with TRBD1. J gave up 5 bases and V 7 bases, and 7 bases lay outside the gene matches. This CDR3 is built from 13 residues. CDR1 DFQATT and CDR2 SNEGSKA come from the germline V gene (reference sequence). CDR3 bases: TGCAGTGTTCGACAGGGGGCTGGAACTGAAGCTTTCTTT. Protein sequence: CSVRQGAGTEAFF.

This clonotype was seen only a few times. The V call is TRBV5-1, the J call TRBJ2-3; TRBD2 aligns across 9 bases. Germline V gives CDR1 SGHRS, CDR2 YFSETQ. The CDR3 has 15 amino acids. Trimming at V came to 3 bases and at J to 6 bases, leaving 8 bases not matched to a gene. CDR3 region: CASSSRTSDGDTQYF. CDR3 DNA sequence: TGCGCCAGCAGCTCGAGGACTAGCGACGGGGATACGCAGTATTTT. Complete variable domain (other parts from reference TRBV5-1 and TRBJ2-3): KAGVTQTPRYLIKTRGQQVTLSCSPISGHRSVSWYQQTPGQGLQFLFEYFSETQRNKGNFPGRFSGRQFSNSRSEMNVSTLELGDSALYLCASSSRTSDGDTQYFGPGTRLTVL.

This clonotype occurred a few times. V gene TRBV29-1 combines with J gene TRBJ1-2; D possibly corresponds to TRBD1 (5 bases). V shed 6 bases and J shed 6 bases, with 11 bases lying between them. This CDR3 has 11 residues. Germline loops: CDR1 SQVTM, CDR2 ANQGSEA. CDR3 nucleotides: TGCAGCGTCGGGGGTGTACATGGCTACACCTTC. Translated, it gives CSVGGVHGYTF. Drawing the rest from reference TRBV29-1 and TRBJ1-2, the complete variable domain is SAVISQKPSRDICQRGTSLTIQCQVDSQVTMMFWYRQQPGQSLTLIATANQGSEATYESGFVIDKFPISRPNLTFSTLTVSNMSPEDSSIYLCSVGGVHGYTFGSGTRLTVV.

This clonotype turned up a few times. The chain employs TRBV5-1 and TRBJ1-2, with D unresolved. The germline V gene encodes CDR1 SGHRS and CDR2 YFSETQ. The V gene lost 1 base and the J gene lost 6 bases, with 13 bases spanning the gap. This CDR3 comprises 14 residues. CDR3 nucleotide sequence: TGCGCCAGCAGCTTGAGGTTGGCAGGTGATGGCTACACCTTC. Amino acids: CASSLRLAGDGYTF.

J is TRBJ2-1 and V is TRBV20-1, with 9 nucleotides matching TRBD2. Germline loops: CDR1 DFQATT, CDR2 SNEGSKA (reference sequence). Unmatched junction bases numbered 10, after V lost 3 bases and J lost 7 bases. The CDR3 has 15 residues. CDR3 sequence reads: CSASLPAGGTNEQFF. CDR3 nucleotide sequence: TGCAGTGCTAGCTTGCCAGCGGGGGGAACAAATGAGCAGTTCTTC.

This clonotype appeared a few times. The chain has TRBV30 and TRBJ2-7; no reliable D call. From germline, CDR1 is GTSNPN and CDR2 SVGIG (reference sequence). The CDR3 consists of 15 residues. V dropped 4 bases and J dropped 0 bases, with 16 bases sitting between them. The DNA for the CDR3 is TGTGCCTGGACCGGATGGCAGAGACTCTCCTACGAGCAGTACTTC. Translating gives CAWTGWQRLSYEQYF.

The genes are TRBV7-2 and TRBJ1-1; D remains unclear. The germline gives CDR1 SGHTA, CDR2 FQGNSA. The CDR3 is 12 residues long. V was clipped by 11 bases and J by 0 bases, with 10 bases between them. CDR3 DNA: TGTGCCGGAAGGAGGATGAACACTGAAGCTTTCTTT. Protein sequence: CAGRRMNTEAFF.